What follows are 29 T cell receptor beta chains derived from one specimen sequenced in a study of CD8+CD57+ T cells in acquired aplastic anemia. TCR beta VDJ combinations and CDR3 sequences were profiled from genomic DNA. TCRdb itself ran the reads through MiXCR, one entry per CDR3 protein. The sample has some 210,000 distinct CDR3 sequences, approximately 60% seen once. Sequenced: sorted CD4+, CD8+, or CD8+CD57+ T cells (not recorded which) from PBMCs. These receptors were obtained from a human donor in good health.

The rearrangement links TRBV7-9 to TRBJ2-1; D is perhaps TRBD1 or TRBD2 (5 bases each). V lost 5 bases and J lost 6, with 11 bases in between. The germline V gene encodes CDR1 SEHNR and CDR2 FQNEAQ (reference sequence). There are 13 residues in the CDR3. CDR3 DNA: TGTGCCAGCAGCATGAGGGGTACCAATGAGCAGTTCTTC. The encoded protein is CASSMRGTNEQFF.

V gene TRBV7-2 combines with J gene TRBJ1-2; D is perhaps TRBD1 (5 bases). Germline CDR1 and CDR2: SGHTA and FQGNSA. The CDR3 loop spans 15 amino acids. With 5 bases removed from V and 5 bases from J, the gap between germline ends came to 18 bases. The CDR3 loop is CASSQRSGARYGYTF. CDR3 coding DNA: TGTGCCAGCAGCCAGAGAAGTGGGGCTCGGTATGGCTACACCTTC. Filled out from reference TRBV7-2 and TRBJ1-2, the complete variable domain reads GAGVSQSPSNKVTEKGKDVELRCDPISGHTALYWYRQSLGQGLEFLIYFQGNSAPDKSGLPSDRFSAERTGGSVSTLTIQRTQQEDSAVYLCASSQRSGARYGYTFGSGTRLTVV.

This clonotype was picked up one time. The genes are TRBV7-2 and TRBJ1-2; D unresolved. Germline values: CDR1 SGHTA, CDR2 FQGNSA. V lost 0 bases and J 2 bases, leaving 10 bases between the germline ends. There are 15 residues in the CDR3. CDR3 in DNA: TGTGCCAGCAGCTTAGCGTTCGCACTAAACTATGGCTACACCTTC. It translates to CASSLAFALNYGYTF.

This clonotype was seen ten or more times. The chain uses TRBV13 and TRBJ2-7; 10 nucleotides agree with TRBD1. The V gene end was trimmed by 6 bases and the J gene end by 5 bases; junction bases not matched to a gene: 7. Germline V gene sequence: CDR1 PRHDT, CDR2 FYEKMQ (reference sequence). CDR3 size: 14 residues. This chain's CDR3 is CASSPGTGVHEQYF. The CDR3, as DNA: TGTGCCAGCAGTCCCGGGACAGGGGTCCACGAGCAGTACTTC. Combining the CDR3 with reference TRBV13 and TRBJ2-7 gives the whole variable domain AAGVIQSPRHLIKEKRETATLKCYPIPRHDTVYWYQQGPGQDPQFLISFYEKMQSDKGSIPDRFSAQQFSDYHSELNMSSLELGDSALYFCASSPGTGVHEQYFGPGTRLTVT.

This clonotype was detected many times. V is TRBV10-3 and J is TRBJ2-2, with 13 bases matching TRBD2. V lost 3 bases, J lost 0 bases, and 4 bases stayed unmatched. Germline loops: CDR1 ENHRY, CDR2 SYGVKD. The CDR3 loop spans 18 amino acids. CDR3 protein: CAISDGLAGAPNTGELFF. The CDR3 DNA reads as TGTGCCATCAGTGATGGACTAGCGGGGGCCCCGAACACCGGGGAGCTGTTTTTT.

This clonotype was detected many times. The CDR3 region has the DNA TGTGCCAGCAGCTCACCGGGACTAGCGGGCGGGGAGCTGTTTTTT. Protein sequence: CASSSPGLAGGELFF. The V gene is TRBV11-2, the J gene TRBJ2-2; 12 bases are shared with TRBD2. This CDR3 contains 15 residues. V was clipped by 4 bases and J by 7 bases; unmatched bases: 4. Germline-derived CDR1 and CDR2 are SGHAT and FQNNGV.

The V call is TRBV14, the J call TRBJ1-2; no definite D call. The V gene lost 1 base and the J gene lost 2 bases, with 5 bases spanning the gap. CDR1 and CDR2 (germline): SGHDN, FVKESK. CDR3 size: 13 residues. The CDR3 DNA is TGTGCCAGCAGCCAAGGGCGCAACTATGGCTACACCTTC. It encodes CASSQGRNYGYTF.

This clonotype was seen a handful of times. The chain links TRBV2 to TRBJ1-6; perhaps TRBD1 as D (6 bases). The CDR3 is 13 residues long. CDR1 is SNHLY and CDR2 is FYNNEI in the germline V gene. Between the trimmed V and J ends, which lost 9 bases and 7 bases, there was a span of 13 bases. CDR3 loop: CASQGRGNSPLHF. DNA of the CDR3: TGTGCCAGTCAAGGGAGGGGGAATTCACCCCTCCACTTT.

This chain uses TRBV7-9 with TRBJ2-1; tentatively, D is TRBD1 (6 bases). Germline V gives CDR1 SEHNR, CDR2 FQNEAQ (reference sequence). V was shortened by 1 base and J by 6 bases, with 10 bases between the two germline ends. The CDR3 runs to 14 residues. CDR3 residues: CASSLDREINEQFF. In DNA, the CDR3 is TGTGCCAGCAGCTTAGACAGGGAGATCAATGAGCAGTTCTTC.

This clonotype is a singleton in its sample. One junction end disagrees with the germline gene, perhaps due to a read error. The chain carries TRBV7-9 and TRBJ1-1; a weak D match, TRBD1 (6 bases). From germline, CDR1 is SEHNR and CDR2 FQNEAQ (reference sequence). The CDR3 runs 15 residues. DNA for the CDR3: TGTGCCAGCAGCCTTGCGACAGGCGTGAACGCTGAAGCTTTCTTC. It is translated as CASSLATGVNAEAFF.

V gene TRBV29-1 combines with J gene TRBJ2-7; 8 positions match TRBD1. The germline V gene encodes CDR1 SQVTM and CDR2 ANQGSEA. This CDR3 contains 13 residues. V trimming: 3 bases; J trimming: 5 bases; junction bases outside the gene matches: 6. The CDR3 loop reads CSVDSGGGDEQYF. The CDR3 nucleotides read TGCAGCGTTGACTCAGGGGGCGGCGACGAGCAGTACTTC.

DNA of the CDR3: TGTGCCAGCACCCCCTTGGACAGGGATGGCGGGGAGCTGTTTTTT. Translated, it gives CASTPLDRDGGELFF. The rearrangement links TRBV12-3 or TRBV12-4 to TRBJ2-2; TRBD1 matches 8 bases. CDR3 length: 15 residues. The ends lost 7 bases at V and 7 bases at J; junction bases unmatched: 11.

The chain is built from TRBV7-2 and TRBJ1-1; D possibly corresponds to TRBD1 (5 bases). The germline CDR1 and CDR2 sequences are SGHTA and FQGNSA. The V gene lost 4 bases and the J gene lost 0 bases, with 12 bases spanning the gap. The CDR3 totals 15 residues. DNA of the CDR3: TGTGCCAGCAGCTCCCAGACAGTTTTGAACACTGAAGCTTTCTTT. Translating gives CASSSQTVLNTEAFF.

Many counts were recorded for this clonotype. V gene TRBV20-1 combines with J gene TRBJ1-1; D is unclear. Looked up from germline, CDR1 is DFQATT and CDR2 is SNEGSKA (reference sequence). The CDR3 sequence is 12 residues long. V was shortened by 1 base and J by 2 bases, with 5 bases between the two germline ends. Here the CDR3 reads CSARGLNTEAFF. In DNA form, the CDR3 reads TGCAGTGCTAGAGGATTAAACACTGAAGCTTTCTTT.

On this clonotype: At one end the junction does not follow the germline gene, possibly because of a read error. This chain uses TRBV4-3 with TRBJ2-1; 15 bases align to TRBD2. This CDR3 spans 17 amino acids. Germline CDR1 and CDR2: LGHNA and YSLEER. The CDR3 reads CAGSQGLAGGSYNEQFF. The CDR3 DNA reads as TGCGCCGGCAGCCAGGGACTAGCGGGGGGTTCCTACAATGAGCAGTTCTTC.

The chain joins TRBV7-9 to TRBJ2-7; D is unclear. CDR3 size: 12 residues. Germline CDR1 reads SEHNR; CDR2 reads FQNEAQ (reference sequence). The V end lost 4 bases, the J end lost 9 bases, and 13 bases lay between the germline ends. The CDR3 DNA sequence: TGTGCCAGCAGCTCTTCGGGCACGGGGCAGTACTTC. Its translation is CASSSSGTGQYF.

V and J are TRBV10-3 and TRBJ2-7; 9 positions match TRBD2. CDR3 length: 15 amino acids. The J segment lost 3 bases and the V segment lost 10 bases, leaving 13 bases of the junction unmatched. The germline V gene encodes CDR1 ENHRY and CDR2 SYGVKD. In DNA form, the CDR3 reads TGTGCCAGCAGACTCGGCCTAGCGGGAATCTACGAGCAGTACTTC. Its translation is CASRLGLAGIYEQYF.

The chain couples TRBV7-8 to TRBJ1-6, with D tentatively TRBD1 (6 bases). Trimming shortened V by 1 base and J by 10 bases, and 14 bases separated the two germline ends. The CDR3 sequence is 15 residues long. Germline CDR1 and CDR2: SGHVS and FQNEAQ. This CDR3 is CASSLEGGPRSPLHF. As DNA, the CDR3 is TGTGCCAGCAGCTTAGAGGGGGGCCCTAGATCACCCCTCCACTTT. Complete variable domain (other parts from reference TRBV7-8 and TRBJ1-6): GAGVSQSPRYKVAKRGQDVALRCDPISGHVSLFWYQQALGQGPEFLTYFQNEAQLDKSGLPSDRFFAERPEGSVSTLKIQRTQQEDSAVYLCASSLEGGPRSPLHFGNGTRLTVT.

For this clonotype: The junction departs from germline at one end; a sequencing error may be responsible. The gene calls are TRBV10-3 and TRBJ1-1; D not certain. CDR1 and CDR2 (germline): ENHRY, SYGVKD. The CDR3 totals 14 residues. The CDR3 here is CAVSGGSLNTEAFF. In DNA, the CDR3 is TGTGCCGTCAGTGGCGGCAGCCTGAACACTGAAGCTTTCTTT.

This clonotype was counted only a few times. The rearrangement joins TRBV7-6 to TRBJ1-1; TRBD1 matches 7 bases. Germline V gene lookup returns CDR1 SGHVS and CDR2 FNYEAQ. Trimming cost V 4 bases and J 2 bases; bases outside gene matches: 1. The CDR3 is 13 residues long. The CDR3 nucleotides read TGTGCCAGCAGCTGGGACAGAAACACTGAAGCTTTCTTT. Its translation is CASSWDRNTEAFF.

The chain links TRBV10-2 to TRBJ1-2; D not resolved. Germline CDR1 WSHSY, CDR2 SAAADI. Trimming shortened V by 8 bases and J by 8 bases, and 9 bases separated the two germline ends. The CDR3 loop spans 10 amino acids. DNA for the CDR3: TGCGCCAGCGGCGGAGGGGGCTACACCTTC. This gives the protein CASGGGGYTF.

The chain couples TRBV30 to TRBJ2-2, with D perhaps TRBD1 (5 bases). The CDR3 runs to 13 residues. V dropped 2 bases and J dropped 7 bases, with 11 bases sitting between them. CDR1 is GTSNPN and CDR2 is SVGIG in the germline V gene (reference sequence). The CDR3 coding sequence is TGTGCCTGGAGTCAGGGCTCAGGCGGGGAGCTGTTTTTT. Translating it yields CAWSQGSGGELFF. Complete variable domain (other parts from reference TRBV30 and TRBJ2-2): SQTIHQWPATLVQPVGSPLSLECTVEGTSNPNLYWYRQAAGRGLQLLFYSVGIGQISSEVPQNLSASRPQDRQFILSSKKLLLSDSGFYLCAWSQGSGGELFFGEGSRLTVL.

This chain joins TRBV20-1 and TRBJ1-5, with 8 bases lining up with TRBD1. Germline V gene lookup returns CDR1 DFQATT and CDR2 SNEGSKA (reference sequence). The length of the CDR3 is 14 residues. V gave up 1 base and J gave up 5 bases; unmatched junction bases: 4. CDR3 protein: CSARVTDRDQPQHF. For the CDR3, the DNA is TGCAGTGCTAGAGTAACGGACAGGGATCAGCCCCAGCATTTT.

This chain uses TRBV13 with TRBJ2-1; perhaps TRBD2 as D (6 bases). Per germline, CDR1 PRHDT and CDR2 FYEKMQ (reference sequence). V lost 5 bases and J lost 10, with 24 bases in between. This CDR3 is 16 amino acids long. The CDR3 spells CASSQDQLGRRGEQFF. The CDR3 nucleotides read TGTGCCAGCAGCCAAGATCAGTTGGGACGGCGGGGCGAGCAGTTCTTC.

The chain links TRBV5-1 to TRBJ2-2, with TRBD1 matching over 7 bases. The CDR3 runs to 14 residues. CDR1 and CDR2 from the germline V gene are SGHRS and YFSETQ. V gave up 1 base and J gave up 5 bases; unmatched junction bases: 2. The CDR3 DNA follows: TGCGCCAGCAGCTTGACAGGGGAAACCGGGGAGCTGTTTTTT. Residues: CASSLTGETGELFF.

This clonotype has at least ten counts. This CDR3 reads CASSPVSGVNNEQFF. The CDR3 coding sequence is TGTGCCAGCAGCCCCGTGAGCGGGGTTAACAATGAGCAGTTCTTC. This rearrangement joins TRBV13 to TRBJ2-1, with TRBD2 matching 7 bases. The CDR3 covers 15 residues. Germline CDR1 reads PRHDT; CDR2 reads FYEKMQ (reference sequence). With V trimmed by 5 bases and J by 5 bases, 9 bases remained unmatched.

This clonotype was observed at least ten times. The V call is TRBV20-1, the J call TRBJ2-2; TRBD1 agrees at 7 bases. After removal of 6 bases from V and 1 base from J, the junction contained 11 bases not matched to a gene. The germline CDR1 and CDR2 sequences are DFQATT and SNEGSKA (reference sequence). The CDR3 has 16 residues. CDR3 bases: TGCAGTGCAACACCTCGACAGGGAAAGAACACCGGGGAGCTGTTTTTT. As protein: CSATPRQGKNTGELFF.

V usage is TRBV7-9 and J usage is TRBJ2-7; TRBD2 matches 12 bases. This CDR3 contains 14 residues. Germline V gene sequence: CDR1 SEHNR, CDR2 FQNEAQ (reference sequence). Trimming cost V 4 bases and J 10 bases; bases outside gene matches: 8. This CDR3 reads CASSSSGTSGLQYF. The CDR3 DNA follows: TGTGCCAGCAGCTCATCCGGGACTAGCGGGCTCCAGTACTTC.

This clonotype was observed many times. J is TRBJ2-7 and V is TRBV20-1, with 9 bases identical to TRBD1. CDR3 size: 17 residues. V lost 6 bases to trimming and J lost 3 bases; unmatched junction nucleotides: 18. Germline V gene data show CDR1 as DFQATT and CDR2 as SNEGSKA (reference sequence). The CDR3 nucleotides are TGCAGTGCCCCTGGGGGGGGGGACAGGGAGAGCTACTACGAGCAGTACTTC. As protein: CSAPGGGDRESYYEQYF.